The clone carrying this T cell receptor beta chain was observed a handful of times. What it binds is unknown. The data derive from a study of blood T cells in healthy people across ages. Whole-study results and caveats: Lack of knowledge of donor CMV status possibly confounded expanded clonotype changes.

Whenever a sample was processed, at least 6.5 million PBMCs were isolated. At least 5 micrograms of total RNA were extracted per sample. Using a J-beta primer mix together with a sample-barcoded 5' primer, a second PCR was run for roughly 7 to 12 cycles. From each sample, at least 2.5 million paired-end reads containing CDR3 were obtained. Each CDR3 protein gets one entry after TCRdb re-called the 5' RACE reads with MiXCR. The sample holds 600,000 to 650,000 distinct CDR3 sequences, roughly 53% seen once. This TCR derives from a man in his 60s in good health. Sequencing was done on a sample of blood.

CDR3 sequence reads: CASSLDPGTSYNEQFF. DNA of the CDR3: TGTGCCAGCAGCTTAGACCCGGGAACATCGTACAATGAGCAGTTCTTC. V gene TRBV11-2 combines with J gene TRBJ2-1, with a weak D call TRBD2 (5 bases). The CDR3 is 16 amino acids. The germline V and J ends were trimmed by 0 bases and 4 bases, with 13 bases remaining between them. Per the germline V gene, CDR1 is SGHAT and CDR2 is FQNNGV.